The table lists the clone carrying this T cell receptor beta chain with many counts. Antigen: not known. This sample stems from a study of T cells in Graves' hyperthyroidism and ophthalmopathy. Background on the study: The authors collected peripheral blood at initial diagnosis, before any treatment. Study-wide points: Among thyroid clonotypes expanded above 0.001, most also appeared in blood.

The source material, RNA transcripts, was used to amplify TCR beta CDR3 regions. When the TCR CDR3 underwent first-round RT-PCR, the HTBI primer set was used. TCRdb re-derived calls from the multiplex PCR reads in MiXCR, one entry per CDR3 protein. The sample carries hundreds of thousands of distinct CDR3 sequences, around 21% recorded once. Exclusions: uncontrolled infection, other autoimmune disease, pregnancy, lactation. V was pared by 6 bases and J by 0 bases, with 10 bases of the junction left unmatched. CDR1 is DFQATT, CDR2 SNEGSKA, per germline (reference sequence). The CDR3 runs 15 residues. The specimen was blood. The sequence was collected from a man aged 25-45 years with Graves' ophthalmopathy. The V and J genes are TRBV20-1 and TRBJ1-2; TRBD1 agrees at 7 bases. The CDR3: CSAPILRGPNYGYTF. In nucleotides, the CDR3 is TGCAGTGCCCCGATACTTAGGGGGCCTAACTATGGCTACACCTTC.